Following are 19 T cell receptor beta chains from one sample sequenced in a study of vaccination and CD4 T cells after COVID-19. Noted treatment: approximately 9-day PBMC culture with coronavirus spike peptide pools or control peptides (ViraFEST assay). Cultured CD4+ T cell DNA underwent sequencing with the Oncomine TCR Beta short-read assay. TCRdb reprocessed the PCR reads via MiXCR and lists one record per CDR3 protein. Counted here are over 15,000 distinct CDR3 sequences, more than 40% occurring once; the ten biggest clones make up 6.5%. These receptors have no identified antigens. The sequencing used CD4+ T cells from blood, cultured in vitro, collected after SARS-CoV-2 vaccination. These TCRs come from a human donor who had recovered from COVID-19.

For the CDR3, the DNA is TGTGCCAGCAGCTACGGGGGATTTAATGAAAAACTGTTTTTT. Amino acid sequence: CASSYGGFNEKLFF. The chain is built from TRBV27 and TRBJ1-4, with D perhaps matching TRBD1 (5 bases). CDR3 length: 14 residues. The V end lost 6 bases, the J end lost 4 bases, and 12 bases lay between the germline ends. Per germline, CDR1 MNHEY and CDR2 SMNVEV (reference sequence).

The V gene is TRBV20-1, the J gene TRBJ2-1; TRBD2 matches 9 bases. Trimming took 4 bases from V and 4 from J; bases not matched to a gene: 5. Germline lookup yields CDR1 DFQATT and CDR2 SNEGSKA (reference sequence). CDR3 length: 14 residues. The CDR3 DNA is TGCAGTGCTACAAGACTAGCGGCATACAATGAGCAGTTCTTC. Translation: CSATRLAAYNEQFF.

The chain carries TRBV2 and TRBJ2-5, with TRBD1 matching over 8 bases. With V trimmed by 4 bases and J by 4 bases, 8 bases remained unmatched. The CDR3 is 15 residues long. Germline values: CDR1 SNHLY, CDR2 FYNNEI. CDR3 residues: CASSGQGFGGETQYF. The DNA of the CDR3 is TGTGCCAGCAGTGGACAGGGGTTTGGTGGAGAGACCCAGTACTTC.

Remarks on this clonotype: One junction end disagrees with the germline gene, perhaps due to a read error. The gene calls are TRBV4-1 and TRBJ1-5; no reliable D call. Looked up from germline, CDR1 is MGHRA and CDR2 is YSYEKL. This CDR3 is built from 14 residues. This CDR3 reads CASSQEASNQPQHF. CDR3 DNA: TGCGCTAGCAGCCAAGAGGCGAGCAATCAGCCCCAGCATTTT.

This clonotype has a handful of counts. The chain uses TRBV2 and TRBJ2-5; TRBD2 is a possible D gene (5 bases). Trimming took 8 bases from V and 5 from J, leaving 15 bases between them. The CDR3 spans 13 residues. Germline V gene sequence: CDR1 SNHLY, CDR2 FYNNEI. The CDR3 region is CASDEGVEETQYF. In DNA form, the CDR3 reads TGTGCCAGCGACGAGGGAGTGGAGGAGACCCAGTACTTC.

This clonotype was counted a few times. This chain joins TRBV7-3 and TRBJ2-1; tentative D call: TRBD1 (5 bases). V was trimmed by 0 bases and J by 9 bases, leaving 6 bases between them. Germline lookup yields CDR1 SGHTA and CDR2 FQGTGA. The CDR3 length is 12 residues. The CDR3 spells CASSLTGAEQFF. In DNA form, the CDR3 reads TGTGCCAGCAGCTTAACAGGGGCTGAGCAGTTCTTC.

This chain joins TRBV7-9 and TRBJ2-1; D may be TRBD1 (6 bases). The length of the CDR3 is 14 residues. The germline V gene encodes CDR1 SEHNR and CDR2 FQNEAQ (reference sequence). With 5 bases removed from V and 9 bases from J, the gap between germline ends came to 17 bases. The CDR3 nucleotides read TGTGCCAGCAGCCACATCTCAGGGGTGGGTGAGCAGTTCTTC. Residues: CASSHISGVGEQFF.

This chain joins TRBV12-3 or TRBV12-4 and TRBJ2-1; the match to TRBD2 covers 9 bases. Germline trimming cut 4 bases from V and 7 bases from J; bases unmatched to any gene: 11. CDR3 length equals 16 residues. The CDR3 DNA is TGTGCCAGCAGTTCGGGGATAGCGGGAGTCTGGAATGAGCAGTTCTTC. This gives the protein CASSSGIAGVWNEQFF.

The chain employs TRBV28 and TRBJ2-1; 10 bases line up with TRBD1. J gave up 9 bases and V 6 bases, and 14 bases lay outside the gene matches. CDR1 is MDHEN, CDR2 SYDVKM, per germline. This CDR3 contains 16 residues. In DNA form, the CDR3 reads TGTGCCAGCAGAGGCTTCCCGGGACAGGGGATAAGTGAGCAGTTCTTC. This encodes CASRGFPGQGISEQFF.

This clonotype is termed medium-sized (0.01 to 0.1%). J is TRBJ2-2 and V is TRBV20-1, with 10 nucleotides matching TRBD1. Looked up from germline, CDR1 is DFQATT and CDR2 is SNEGSKA (reference sequence). With 6 bases clipped from V and 3 bases from J, the junction kept 4 bases outside the gene matches. This CDR3 spans 14 amino acids. The DNA for the CDR3 is TGCAGTGCGCCGGGACAGGGGTACACCGGGGAGCTGTTTTTT. Protein product: CSAPGQGYTGELFF.

This clonotype has a single count. V is TRBV7-3 and J is TRBJ2-5; perhaps D is TRBD1 or TRBD2 (5 bases each). The CDR3 is 13 amino acids. Germline CDR1 is SGHTA and CDR2 is FQGTGA. Trimming pared 6 bases from V and 3 bases from J, leaving 11 bases between. As DNA, the CDR3 is TGTGCCAGCAGACTGGGGCGGGAAGAGACCCAGTACTTC. Its translation is CASRLGREETQYF.

This clonotype was observed a single time. CDR3 DNA sequence: TGTGCCAGCAGCCGGGACGGAACCTACGAGCAGTACTTC. It translates to CASSRDGTYEQYF. J is TRBJ2-7 and V is TRBV7-2, with D possibly being TRBD1 or TRBD2 (5 bases each). The V and J ends lost 5 bases and 2 bases respectively, with 10 bases between them. CDR1 and CDR2 (germline): SGHTA, FQGNSA. The CDR3 has 13 amino acids.

The rearrangement joins TRBV12-3 or TRBV12-4 to TRBJ2-7; possibly TRBD1 for D (5 bases). V was trimmed by 5 bases and J by 1 base, leaving 12 bases between them. This CDR3 is 14 amino acids long. The CDR3 protein is CASSPWQGSYEQYF. The CDR3 DNA reads as TGTGCCAGCAGTCCATGGCAGGGATCCTACGAGCAGTACTTC.

The chain uses TRBV30 and TRBJ2-7; perhaps TRBD2 as D (5 bases). The CDR3 totals 14 residues. Trimming removed 3 bases from V and 1 base from J, with 13 bases in between. Germline V gene lookup returns CDR1 GTSNPN and CDR2 SVGIG (reference sequence). Written as DNA, the CDR3 is TGTGCCTGGAGCCTAGACGGGATTTCCTACGAGCAGTACTTC. Translation gives CAWSLDGISYEQYF.

This rearrangement joins TRBV15 to TRBJ2-2; 11 bases fit TRBD2. The V gene end was trimmed by 5 bases and the J gene end by 5 bases; junction bases not matched to a gene: 7. CDR3 length equals 16 residues. Germline CDR1 LNHNV, CDR2 YYDKDF (reference sequence). The CDR3 protein is CATSDRLAGGTGELFF. The CDR3 DNA reads as TGTGCCACCAGCGACCGCCTAGCGGGAGGAACCGGGGAGCTGTTTTTT.

The chain uses TRBV6-1 and TRBJ1-1, with D maybe TRBD1 (5 bases). Germline V gives CDR1 MNHNS, CDR2 SASEGT. This CDR3 contains 15 residues. Deletions cut 7 bases from V and 1 base from J, with 16 bases between. For the CDR3, the DNA is TGTGCCAGCAAGTACGGGGGTTGGGAGAACACTGAAGCTTTCTTT. Amino acids: CASKYGGWENTEAFF.

The genes are TRBV5-4 and TRBJ2-1; 9 nucleotides align to TRBD2. Per the germline V gene, CDR1 is SGHNT and CDR2 is YYREEE (reference sequence). V dropped 4 bases and J dropped 7; count of bases not matched to a gene: 9. The CDR3 covers 15 residues. The CDR3 here is CASSVQTSGINEQFF. CDR3 nucleotide sequence: TGTGCCAGCAGCGTCCAGACTAGCGGTATAAATGAGCAGTTCTTC.

V usage is TRBV7-6 and J usage is TRBJ2-2, with 7 bases lining up with TRBD1. The CDR3 totals 15 residues. After removal of 2 bases from V and 8 bases from J, the junction contained 8 bases not matched to a gene. CDR1 and CDR2 (germline): SGHVS, FNYEAQ. CDR3 in DNA: TGTGCCAGCAGCTTATTACAGGGGCAGATAGGGGAGCTGTTTTTT. Its protein is CASSLLQGQIGELFF. Based on the CDR3 plus reference TRBV7-6 and TRBJ2-2, the full variable domain is GAGVSQSPRYKVTKRGQDVALRCDPISGHVSLYWYRQALGQGPEFLTYFNYEAQQDKSGLPNDRFSAERPEGSISTLTIQRTEQRDSAMYRCASSLLQGQIGELFFGEGSRLTVL.

This clonotype has only a few counts. The genes are TRBV7-3 and TRBJ2-2, with D unresolved. Germline loops: CDR1 SGHTA, CDR2 FQGTGA. Trimming took off 5 bases at V and 6 bases at J, with 10 bases between the two ends. There are 13 residues in the CDR3. The CDR3 DNA follows: TGTGCCAGCAGCACCCGTTCGGCCGGGGAGCTGTTTTTT. Translation gives CASSTRSAGELFF.